This TCR beta chain was sequenced during a study of graft-versus-host responses after intestinal transplantation. On the study more broadly: Each recipient received a multivisceral, liver-intestinal, or isolated intestinal graft. All recipients were given anti-thymocyte globulin induction, and tacrolimus and steroids were then administered for roughly three years. The study, taken as a whole, reports: Early post-transplant HvG declines tracked with peak circulating GvH clone levels.

About this clone: Its antigen is undetermined.

The CDR3 extends over 13 amino acids. The ends lost 6 bases at V and 6 bases at J; junction bases unmatched: 6. Germline V gives CDR1 MNHEY, CDR2 SVGAGI. TCRdb's table, derived via immunoSEQ multiplex PCR, lists solely in-frame clones and lacks some. The sample gives some 84,000 clones, about four fifths of which show up once; 0.8% to 0.9% is in the top ten. The source is a human donor who received an intestinal transplant. The V call is TRBV6-5, the J call TRBJ1-1; 8 nucleotides line up with TRBD1. Sample: unstimulated CD4+ T cells sorted from spleen or lymph node cells, taken before intestinal transplant. The CDR3 reads CASRAGGAAEAFF. The CDR3, as DNA: TGTGCCAGCAGGGCAGGGGGCGCGGCTGAAGCTTTCTTT.